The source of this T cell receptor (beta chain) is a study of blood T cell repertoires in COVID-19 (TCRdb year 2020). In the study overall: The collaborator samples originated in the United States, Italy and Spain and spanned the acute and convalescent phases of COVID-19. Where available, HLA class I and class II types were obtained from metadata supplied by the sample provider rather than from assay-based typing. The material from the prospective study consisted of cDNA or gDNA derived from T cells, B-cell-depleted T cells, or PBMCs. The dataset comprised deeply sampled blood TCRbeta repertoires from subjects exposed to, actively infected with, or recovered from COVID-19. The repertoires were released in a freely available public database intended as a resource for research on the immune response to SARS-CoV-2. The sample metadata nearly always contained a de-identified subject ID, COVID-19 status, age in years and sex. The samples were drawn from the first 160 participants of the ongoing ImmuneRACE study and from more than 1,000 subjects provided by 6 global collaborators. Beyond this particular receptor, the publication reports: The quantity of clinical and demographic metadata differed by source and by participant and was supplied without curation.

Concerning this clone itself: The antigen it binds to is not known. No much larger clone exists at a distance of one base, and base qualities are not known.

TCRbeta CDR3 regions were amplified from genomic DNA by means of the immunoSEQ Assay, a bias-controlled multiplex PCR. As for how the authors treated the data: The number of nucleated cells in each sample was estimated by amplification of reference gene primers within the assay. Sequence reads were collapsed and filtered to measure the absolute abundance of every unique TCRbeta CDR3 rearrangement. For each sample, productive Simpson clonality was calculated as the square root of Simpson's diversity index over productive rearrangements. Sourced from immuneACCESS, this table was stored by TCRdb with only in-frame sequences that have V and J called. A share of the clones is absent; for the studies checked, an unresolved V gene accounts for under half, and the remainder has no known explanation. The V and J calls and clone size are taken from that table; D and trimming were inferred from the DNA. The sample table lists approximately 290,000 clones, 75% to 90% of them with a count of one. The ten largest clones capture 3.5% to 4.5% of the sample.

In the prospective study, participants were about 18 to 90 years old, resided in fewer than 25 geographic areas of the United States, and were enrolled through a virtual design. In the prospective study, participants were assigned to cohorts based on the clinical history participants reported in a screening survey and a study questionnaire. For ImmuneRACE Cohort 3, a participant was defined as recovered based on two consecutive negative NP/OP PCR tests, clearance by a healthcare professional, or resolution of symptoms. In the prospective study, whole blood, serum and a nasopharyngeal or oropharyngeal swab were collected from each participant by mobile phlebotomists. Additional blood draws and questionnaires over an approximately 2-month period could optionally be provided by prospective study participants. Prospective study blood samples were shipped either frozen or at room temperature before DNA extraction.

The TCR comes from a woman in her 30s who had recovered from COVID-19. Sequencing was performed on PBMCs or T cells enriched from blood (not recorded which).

The CDR3 sequence is CASSLAGSTNYGYTF. In nucleotide form, the sequence is TGTGCCAGCAGCTTAGCGGGCAGTACTAACTATGGCTACACCTTC. The V and J segments used are TRBV7-9 and TRBJ1-2, with the identity of the D gene unclear. V gives up 0 bases and J gives up 0 bases, and the segment between their germline ends measures 8 bases. Taken from cysteine to phenylalanine, the CDR3 has 15 residues. The retained sequence is limited to the CDR3, 45 bases, with the frame set at the first base. According to the germline V gene (reference sequence), CDR1 reads SEHNR and CDR2 reads FQNEAQ.